The clone carrying this T cell receptor beta chain was detected many times. The sample is drawn from a study of T cells in Graves' hyperthyroidism and ophthalmopathy. Amplification yielded TCR beta CDR3 regions, with RNA transcripts as the source. With the HTBI primer set, the TCR CDR3 went through a first round of RT-PCR. TCRdb redid the calling of the multiplex PCR reads with MiXCR, one entry per CDR3 protein. Here the sample spans hundreds of thousands of distinct CDR3 sequences, more than 15% being singletons. Recently diagnosed hyperthyroidism of less than 2 months' duration affected patients aged 18 to 65. Germline V gene data show CDR1 as MNHNS and CDR2 as SASEGT. This CDR3 spans 16 amino acids. Trimming removed 6 bases at V and 0 bases at J, with 15 bases between.

Sequences were obtained from blood. The chain joins TRBV6-1 to TRBJ1-5, with a possible D match to TRBD1 (6 bases). The sequence was obtained from a woman aged 18-30 years with Graves' hyperthyroidism. The CDR3 region is CASRRRQVYSNQPQHF. For the CDR3, the DNA is TGTGCCAGCAGACGGCGACAGGTCTATAGCAATCAGCCCCAGCATTTT.